This is a list of T cell receptor beta chains from one sample in a study of shared T cell receptors in the human thymus. TCRdb's copy holds only in-frame clones and misses some; the assay was immunoSEQ multiplex PCR. The sample has hundreds of thousands of clones; around 78% are singletons. The same sample was also used in a study of human thymus T cells.

The specimen sequenced was thymocytes. The receptors stem from a boy less than two years old with a congenital heart defect. Each CDR3 is given with its conserved first and last residue. A D gene is named only where the DNA matches it firmly. Where a row states a size, it is once, few, many or the class of an expanded clone; other rows omit it.

>TRBJ2-7|10|-|-|TRBV27
TGTGCCAGCGGTAGTTTCGAGCAGTACTTC
CASGSFEQYF
>TRBJ2-1|16|TRBD2|-|TRBV19
TGTGCCAGTAGTATGGGACTAGCGGGAGCTTTAAATGAGCAGTTCTTC
CASSMGLAGALNEQFF
>TRBJ2-2|12|-|-|TRBV12-5
TGTGCTAGTGGTCCGCGGACCGGGGAGCTGTTTTTT
CASGPRTGELFF
>TRBJ2-7|18|TRBD2|-|TRBV9
TGTGCCAGCAGCCCCGCGAGGGGCAGGACTAGCGGGAGATACGAGCAGTACTTC
CASSPARGRTSGRYEQYF
>TRBJ2-5|14|-|-|TRBV7-9
TGTGCTTCTCGGCAGGGGCCATACCAAGAGACCCAGTACTTC
CASRQGPYQETQYF
>TRBJ2-7|15|TRBD2|-|TRBV6-5
TGTGCCAGCAGTTACTCAGGGACTAGTACCTACGAGCAGTACTTC
CASSYSGTSTYEQYF
>TRBJ2-7|13|-|-|TRBV19
TGTGCCAGTAGTATAGTAGAGGGGGACGAGCAGTACTTC
CASSIVEGDEQYF
>TRBJ2-7|13|TRBD1|-|TRBV7-9
TGTGCCAGCAGCCCTCCGGACAGGGACGAGCAGTACTTC
CASSPPDRDEQYF
>TRBJ2-7|14|-|-|TRBV28
TGTGCCAGCAGTGCGCTATACCCAGGGGCCGAGCAGTACTTC
CASSALYPGAEQYF
>TRBJ2-5|14|-|-|TRBV19
TGTGCCAGTAGTCCCTCGTGGAGCCAAGAGACCCAGTACTTC
CASSPSWSQETQYF
>TRBJ2-7|18|-|-|TRBV12-5
TGTGCTAGTGGTTTGACGCTACCTGGGGCAGGGGACCCCTACGAGCAGTACTTC
CASGLTLPGAGDPYEQYF
>TRBJ1-5|17|-|-|TRBV19
TGTGCCAGTACAATGGGCAGGGACCTTGGGGGCCATCAGCCCCAGCATTTT
CASTMGRDLGGHQPQHF
>TRBJ1-1|21|-|once|TRBV30
TGTGCCTGGAGTGTGCCCCAATCTCTTCTCCTCCTATCTTCACTCGACACTGAAGCTTTCTTT
CAWSVPQSLLLLSSLDTEAFF
>TRBJ2-1|15|TRBD2|-|TRBV10-1
TGCGCCAGCAGTGAAGGACTAGCGGCCTACAATGAGCAGTTCTTC
CASSEGLAAYNEQFF
>TRBJ2-7|14|-|few|TRBV5-1
TGCGCCAGCAGCACTTCACAGGGTACCTACGAGCAGTACTTC
CASSTSQGTYEQYF
>TRBJ2-4|15|-|-|TRBV7-9
TGTGCCAGCAGCTTGAAAGGGGCGGCCAAAAACATTCAGTACTTC
CASSLKGAAKNIQYF
>TRBJ1-5|13|-|-|TRBV6-5
TGTGCCAGCATGTCAGGGGCGGGTCAGCCCCAGCATTTT
CASMSGAGQPQHF
>TRBJ1-1|15|TRBD1|-|TRBV7-2
TGTGCCAGCAGCTTAAGGTCAGCGACAGGGACTGAAGCTTTCTTT
CASSLRSATGTEAFF
>TRBJ2-7|17|-|-|TRBV25-1
TGTGCCAGCAGTGAAGGGGGGGGCCCAGGGGATACTTACGAGCAGTACTTC
CASSEGGGPGDTYEQYF
>TRBJ1-2|14|-|-|TRBV6-1
TGTGCCACCCGCCGAGCGGCGCGAGGCGAGGGCTACACCTTC
CATRRAARGEGYTF
>TRBJ2-2|14|TRBD2|-|TRBV29-1
TGCAGCGCGGCGGGACTAGCGGGAACCGGGGAGTTGTTTTTT
CSAAGLAGTGELFF
>TRBJ2-5|16|-|-|TRBV6-1
TGTGCCAGCAGTGAAGCGGGGGGAATAGTGGGAGAGACCCAGTACTTC
CASSEAGGIVGETQYF
>TRBJ2-3|16|TRBD2|-|TRBV28
TGTGCCAGCAGACTTGGACTAGCCTCTAGCACAGATACGCAGTATTTT
CASRLGLASSTDTQYF
>TRBJ2-5|19|TRBD2|-|TRBV4-2
TGTGCCAGCAGCCAAGATCAGAGGACTAGCGGGGACCACCAAGAGACCCAGTACTTC
CASSQDQRTSGDHQETQYF
>TRBJ2-7|15|TRBD1|-|TRBV27
TGTGCCAGCAGTCCCCCAGGGACAGGGCCGTACGAGCAGTACTTC
CASSPPGTGPYEQYF
>TRBJ1-5|14|-|-|TRBV4-1
TGCGCCAGCAGCCTAACTGTAGGCAATCAGCCCCAGCATTTT
CASSLTVGNQPQHF
>TRBJ2-7|19|TRBD2|-|TRBV4-1
TGCGCCAGCAGCCGGGGTCTTGGCGGGAGGGTGGCTTGTGGTGACGAGCAGTACTTC
CASSRGLGGRVACGDEQYF
>TRBJ2-7|14|-|-|TRBV11-2
TGTGCCAGCAGCTTCCACTCGCTTTCCTACGAGCAGTACTTC
CASSFHSLSYEQYF
>TRBJ1-2|14|-|once|TRBV28
TGTGCCAGCAGCCCAAAGGGAGGGTTGTTTGGCTACACCTTC
CASSPKGGLFGYTF
>TRBJ2-1|15|-|few|TRBV27
TGTGCCAGCAGTTTAGGTGCGGGATCCGCCAATGAGCAGTTCTTC
CASSLGAGSANEQFF
>TRBJ1-1|14|TRBD1|-|TRBV28
TGTGCCAGCAGTCGGACAGGGACCAACACTGAAGCTTTCTTT
CASSRTGTNTEAFF
>TRBJ1-4|15|-|-|TRBV19
TGTGCCAGTACTCCCTCGCCACGGAGTAATGAAAAACTGTTTTTT
CASTPSPRSNEKLFF
>TRBJ2-7|15|-|few|TRBV27
TGTGCCAGCAGGGGAGTTCGGACAGCCTCCTACGAGCAGTACTTC
CASRGVRTASYEQYF
>TRBJ2-7|16|TRBD2|-|TRBV5-1
TGCGCCAGCAGCCCCCCGGGACTAGCGACCTCCTACGAGCAGTACTTC
CASSPPGLATSYEQYF
>TRBJ2-7|15|-|-|TRBV6-5
TGTGCCAGCAGCGCCGGGACACCCCCTCCCTACGAGCAGTACTTC
CASSAGTPPPYEQYF
>TRBJ2-7|13|-|-|TRBV5-1
TGCGCCAGCAGCTTGGGGCAGGGCTACGAGCAGCACTTC
CASSLGQGYEQHF
>TRBJ2-5|14|-|-|TRBV12-5
TGTGCTAGTGGTTTGGAGAGCGGGTTGATGACCCAGTACTTC
CASGLESGLMTQYF
>TRBJ2-2|14|TRBD2|-|TRBV19
TGTGCCGGTGGGGGAGCGGGAGGTACCGGGGAGCTGTTTTTT
CAGGGAGGTGELFF
>TRBJ1-2|14|-|-|TRBV19
TGTGCCAGTAGGCCGGGACAAGCTAACTATGGCTACACCTTC
CASRPGQANYGYTF
>TRBJ2-6|19|TRBD1|few|TRBV7-2
TGTGCCAGCAGCTCCGGAGACAGGGGGGGTTCCTCTGGGGCCAACGTCCTGACTTTC
CASSSGDRGGSSGANVLTF
>TRBJ1-3|14|-|-|TRBV4-2
TGTGCCAGCAGCCAAGCCCAGGGTGTAAACACCATATATTTT
CASSQAQGVNTIYF
>TRBJ2-5|15|TRBD2|-|TRBV5-6
TGTGCCAGCAGCTTAATAGCGGGAGTTCGGGAGACCCAGTACTTC
CASSLIAGVRETQYF
>TRBJ2-3|18|TRBD2|-|TRBV4-1
TGCGCCAGCAGCCAGGTTCTAGGGACTAGCCATAGTACAGATACGCAGTATTTT
CASSQVLGTSHSTDTQYF
>TRBJ2-1|14|-|-|TRBV4-3
TGCGCCAGCGCGGTCCATGAGGGCTACAATGAGCAGTTCTTC
CASAVHEGYNEQFF
>TRBJ1-5|16|-|few|TRBV6-1
TGTGCCAGCAGTGGCAGCAGGGGATATCGCAATCAGCCCCAGCATTTT
CASSGSRGYRNQPQHF